Presented here are 19 T cell receptor beta chains from one specimen sequenced in a study of T cells in lung cancer brain metastases. Measured with immunoSEQ multiplex PCR; TCRdb has only the in-frame clones, and not every one. The top ten clones hold 2.5% to 4% of a sample with thousands of clones, 87% of them seen once. The sample was tumor tissue from the primary lung tumor. The receptors originated from a woman between 50 and 59 years old with non-small cell lung cancer.

The rearrangement joins TRBV5-1 to TRBJ2-1, with D perhaps TRBD1 (6 bases). The CDR3 is 14 amino acids. In germline, CDR1 is SGHRS, CDR2 YFSETQ. V was trimmed by 3 bases and J by 5 bases, leaving 12 bases between them. CDR3 nucleotide sequence: TGCGCCAGCAGCTCTCGGGGACAAAACAATGAGCAGTTCTTC. Protein product: CASSSRGQNNEQFF.

The J gene is TRBJ1-1, the V gene TRBV11-1; 9 bases line up with TRBD1. The germline V gene encodes CDR1 SGHAT and CDR2 FQDESV (reference sequence). V shed 5 bases, J shed 4 bases, and the junction held 8 bases outside the gene matches. CDR3 size: 15 residues. The CDR3 DNA sequence: TGTGCCAGCAGCGTTACCGGGACAGGGTTCACTGAAGCTTTCTTT. Translated: CASSVTGTGFTEAFF.

The J gene is TRBJ1-1, the V gene TRBV6-6; D is perhaps TRBD1 (5 bases). The CDR3 sequence is 13 residues long. The germline CDR1 and CDR2 sequences are MNHNY and SVGAGI (reference sequence). V was pared by 6 bases and J by 2 bases, with 10 bases between. CDR3 residues: CASRSTANTEAFF. As DNA, the CDR3 is TGTGCCAGCAGGTCGACAGCTAACACTGAAGCTTTCTTT.

The CDR3 bases are TGTGCCAGCAGCATGACGCCGGGGCATAACACAGATAATCAGCCCCAGCATTTT. Translating it yields CASSMTPGHNTDNQPQHF. The chain recombines TRBV21-1 with TRBJ1-5. TRBV21-1 is a pseudogene segment. The CDR3 sequence is 18 residues long.

This rearrangement joins TRBV19 to TRBJ1-1, with a possible D match to TRBD1 (6 bases). Trimming pared 7 bases from V and 7 bases from J, leaving 22 bases between. This CDR3 contains 15 residues. Germline assignment: CDR1 LNHDA and CDR2 SQIVND (reference sequence). CDR3 nucleotides: TGTGCCAGTAACCCACAATGGGGGCGAAAAGGTGAAGCTTTCTTT. Protein product: CASNPQWGRKGEAFF.

The chain joins TRBV5-6 to TRBJ2-5; D call uncertain. Germline CDR1 is SGHDT and CDR2 is YYEEEE. Trimming removed 2 bases from V and 2 bases from J, with 10 bases in between. The CDR3 runs 14 residues. Here the CDR3 DNA reads TGTGCCAGCAGCTTAACCGGACGACAAGAGACCCAGTACTTC. It specifies CASSLTGRQETQYF.

A single count supports this clone. The chain combines TRBV27 with TRBJ2-5, with D possibly being TRBD2 (7 bases). Trimming cost V 5 bases and J 4 bases, with 17 bases left between them. The CDR3 covers 15 residues. Germline-derived CDR1 and CDR2 are MNHEY and SMNVEV (reference sequence). In DNA, the CDR3 is TGTGCCAGCAGTCCCTTCAGGGGCGGGGGAGAGACCCAGTACTTC. Amino acid sequence: CASSPFRGGGETQYF.

The CDR3 nucleotides read TGTGCCACCGTCGGGGACAGGAAAAACATTCAGTACTTC. It yields the protein CATVGDRKNIQYF. This rearrangement joins TRBV19 to TRBJ2-4; 8 nucleotides align to TRBD1. The CDR3 contains 13 residues. The J segment lost 4 bases and the V segment lost 10 bases, leaving 6 bases of the junction unmatched. CDR1 and CDR2 from the germline V gene are LNHDA and SQIVND (reference sequence).

The chain is built from TRBV5-4 and TRBJ1-2, with D possibly matching TRBD1 (6 bases). Germline V gene lookup returns CDR1 SGHNT and CDR2 YYREEE (reference sequence). The length of the CDR3 is 17 residues. Trimming took 0 bases from V and 4 from J, leaving 19 bases between them. CDR3 region: CASSLARGGSDFYGYTF. CDR3 in DNA: TGTGCCAGCAGCTTGGCCCGGGGGGGCTCAGACTTCTATGGCTACACCTTC.

To note about this clone: A read error may account for a junction end that differs from germline. The chain uses TRBV13 and TRBJ1-1, with 8 bases fitting TRBD1. This CDR3 region has 14 residues. Looked up from germline, CDR1 is PRHDT and CDR2 is FYEKMQ (reference sequence). The CDR3 DNA reads as TGTGCCAGCAGCCCCGGGACAGGTAACATTGAAGCTTTCTTT. This translates into CASSPGTGNIEAFF.

The J gene is TRBJ2-5, the V gene TRBV11-2; D unclear. This CDR3 is 14 amino acids long. V gave up 1 base and J gave up 2 bases, with 8 bases separating them. Germline loops: CDR1 SGHAT, CDR2 FQNNGV. CDR3 residues: CASSLALIQETQYF. CDR3 bases: TGTGCCAGCAGCTTAGCGCTGATACAAGAGACCCAGTACTTC.

The chain is built from TRBV7-2 and TRBJ2-5, with 12 bases matching TRBD2. This CDR3 spans 17 amino acids. The germline V gene has CDR1 SGHTA and CDR2 FQGNSA. With 1 base clipped from V and 3 bases from J, the junction kept 6 bases outside the gene matches. DNA of the CDR3: TGTGCCAGCAGCTTAGGAGGGACTAGCGGGCATGAAGAGACCCAGTACTTC. Translating gives CASSLGGTSGHEETQYF.

The CDR3 is CASSSGTFYEQYV. The CDR3 DNA follows: TGTGCCAGCAGCTCAGGGACATTCTACGAGCAGTACGTC. This sequence joins TRBV7-8 and TRBJ2-7, with a weak D call TRBD1 (6 bases). The V end lost 4 bases, the J end lost 3 bases, and 10 bases lay between the germline ends. Germline V gives CDR1 SGHVS, CDR2 FQNEAQ. The CDR3 totals 13 residues.

The V and J genes are TRBV18 and TRBJ1-2; the D is unclear. The germline CDR1 and CDR2 sequences are KGHSH and LQKENI. Trimming took 0 bases from V and 7 from J, leaving 12 bases between them. CDR3 size: 14 residues. CDR3 in DNA: TGTGCCAGCTCACCACCCTCGGCAGAAACTGGCTACACCTTC. Residues: CASSPPSAETGYTF.

This clone appeared a few times. This CDR3 is also generated by other DNA sequences in the sample. The J gene is TRBJ1-5, the V gene TRBV19, with a weak D call TRBD1 (5 bases). From germline, CDR1 is LNHDA and CDR2 SQIVND (reference sequence). V was pared by 1 base and J by 0 bases, with 7 bases between. The CDR3 contains 15 residues. The CDR3 reads CASSIGGDSNQPQHF. The DNA of the CDR3 is TGTGCCAGTAGTATAGGAGGGGATAGCAATCAGCCCCAGCATTTT.

The rearrangement uses TRBV5-1 and TRBJ2-1; TRBD1 agrees at 9 bases. V trimming: 4 bases; J trimming: 6 bases; junction bases outside the gene matches: 11. Germline CDR1 and CDR2: SGHRS and YFSETQ. The CDR3 totals 16 residues. The chain's CDR3 is CASSRVVRQGGNEQFF. The CDR3 DNA is TGCGCCAGCAGCCGGGTCGTGCGACAGGGGGGCAATGAGCAGTTCTTC. Using reference TRBV5-1 and TRBJ2-1 for the parts outside the CDR3, the full variable domain is KAGVTQTPRYLIKTRGQQVTLSCSPISGHRSVSWYQQTPGQGLQFLFEYFSETQRNKGNFPGRFSGRQFSNSRSEMNVSTLELGDSALYLCASSRVVRQGGNEQFFGPGTRLTVL.

The chain carries TRBV19 and TRBJ1-1; D is perhaps TRBD1 (5 bases). The CDR3 runs 14 residues. V was cut by 6 bases and J by 4 bases, with 15 bases left in between. Germline CDR1 and CDR2: LNHDA and SQIVND (reference sequence). The CDR3 DNA reads as TGTGCCAGTAGGAATGGGGGGGGTAGCACTGAAGCTTTCTTT. It yields the protein CASRNGGGSTEAFF.

This clone appeared a few times. The chain joins TRBV28 to TRBJ1-5; D gene ambiguous. The CDR3 totals 13 residues. V lost 8 bases and J 1 base, leaving 9 bases between the germline ends. Germline-derived CDR1 and CDR2 are MDHEN and SYDVKM. Here the CDR3 reads CASDESSNQPQHF. The CDR3 region has the DNA TGTGCCAGCGATGAGAGCAGCAATCAGCCCCAGCATTTT.

CDR3 DNA sequence: TGTGCCAGCAGCCAAGCGAAAAACGATGAAAAACTGTTTTTT. This gives the protein CASSQAKNDEKLFF. The chain combines TRBV14 with TRBJ1-4; no clear D gene. This CDR3 region has 14 residues. The ends were cut back, 1 base at V and 6 bases at J, with 9 bases in the middle. Per germline, CDR1 SGHDN and CDR2 FVKESK.